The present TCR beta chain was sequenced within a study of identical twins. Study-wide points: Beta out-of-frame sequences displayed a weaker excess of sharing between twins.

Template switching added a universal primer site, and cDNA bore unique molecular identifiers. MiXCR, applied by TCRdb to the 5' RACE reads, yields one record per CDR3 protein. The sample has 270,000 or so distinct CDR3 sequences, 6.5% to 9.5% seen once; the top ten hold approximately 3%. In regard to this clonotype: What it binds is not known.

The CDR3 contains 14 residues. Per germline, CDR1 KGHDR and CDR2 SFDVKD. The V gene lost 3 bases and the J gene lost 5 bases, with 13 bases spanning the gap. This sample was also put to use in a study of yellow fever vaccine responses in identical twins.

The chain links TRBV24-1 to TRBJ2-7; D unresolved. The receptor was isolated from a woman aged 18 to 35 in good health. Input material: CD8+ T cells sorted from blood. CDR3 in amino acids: CATSDVIPHHEQYF. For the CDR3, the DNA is TGTGCCACCAGTGATGTGATACCTCACCACGAGCAGTACTTC.